The 10 T cell receptor beta chains below come from one sample, sequenced in a study of breast tumors, draining lymph nodes, adjacent tissues. Axillary draining lymph nodes of breast cancer patients supplied the node samples. Via MiXCR, TCRdb re-called the multiplex PCR reads, giving one row per CDR3 protein. The table lists hundreds of thousands of distinct CDR3 sequences, about 30% of them singletons. The source material was axillary lymph node tissue. These receptors came from a female donor with breast cancer. Some clones in this sample may be carry-over from other donors' samples.

In its sample, this clonotype was seen many times. V gene TRBV10-2 combines with J gene TRBJ1-2; weak D call: TRBD1 (5 bases). V was shortened by 6 bases and J by 1 base, with 15 bases between the two germline ends. This CDR3 region has 15 residues. CDR1 WSHSY and CDR2 SAAADI come from the germline V gene. The CDR3 reads CASRLQVADNYGYTF. CDR3 sequence (DNA): TGCGCCAGCAGATTACAGGTCGCGGATAACTATGGCTACACCTTC.

The table lists this clonotype with many counts. This chain connects TRBV19 to TRBJ2-7; 8 bases map to TRBD1. V trimming: 4 bases; J trimming: 1 base; junction bases outside the gene matches: 6. CDR1 and CDR2 (germline): LNHDA, SQIVND (reference sequence). CDR3 length: 15 amino acids. The CDR3 is CASSTQGAGSYEQYF. CDR3 DNA sequence: TGTGCCAGTAGTACGCAGGGGGCTGGATCCTACGAGCAGTACTTC.

This clonotype was observed at least ten times. The rearrangement links TRBV6-6 to TRBJ2-7; D is perhaps TRBD2 (5 bases). The CDR3 has 14 amino acids. The germline V gene encodes CDR1 MNHNY and CDR2 SVGAGI (reference sequence). Trimming took 5 bases from V and 2 from J, leaving 13 bases between them. This chain's CDR3 is CASSPWTPTYEQYF. The CDR3 DNA sequence: TGTGCCAGCAGTCCCTGGACTCCGACCTACGAGCAGTACTTC.

This clonotype has at least ten counts. The rearrangement joins TRBV5-1 to TRBJ2-3, with 11 nucleotides matching TRBD2. Germline V CDR1 and CDR2: SGHRS, YFSETQ. CDR3 length equals 15 residues. V was pared by 2 bases and J by 4 bases, with 3 bases of the junction left unmatched. This CDR3 is CASSFPGLAADTQYF. CDR3 sequence (DNA): TGCGCCAGCAGCTTTCCGGGACTAGCGGCAGATACGCAGTATTTT.

This clonotype was seen many times. V gene TRBV9 combines with J gene TRBJ2-3, with D perhaps matching TRBD2 (5 bases). Deletions cut 2 bases from V and 12 bases from J, with 16 bases between. Germline V gene lookup returns CDR1 SGDLS and CDR2 YYNGEE. There are 13 residues in the CDR3. Written as DNA, the CDR3 is TGTGCCAGCAGCGTTACCCCTACCGACTATCAGTATTTT. Encoded protein: CASSVTPTDYQYF.

This clonotype was seen repeatedly, ten times or more. The chain has TRBV9 and TRBJ2-1; 11 bases fit TRBD1. CDR1 SGDLS and CDR2 YYNGEE come from the germline V gene. Trimming cost V 0 bases and J 7 bases; bases outside gene matches: 18. The CDR3 contains 20 residues. CDR3 loop: CASSVEGTGQGAGVSNEQFF. CDR3 bases: TGTGCCAGCAGCGTAGAAGGCACAGGACAGGGGGCCGGAGTCTCTAATGAGCAGTTCTTC. Combining the CDR3 with reference TRBV9 and TRBJ2-1 gives the whole variable domain DSGVTQTPKHLITATGQRVTLRCSPRSGDLSVYWYQQSLDQGLQFLIQYYNGEERAKGNILERFSAQQFPDLHSELNLSSLELGDSALYFCASSVEGTGQGAGVSNEQFFGPGTRLTVL.

Many counts were recorded for this clonotype. V usage is TRBV2 and J usage is TRBJ2-1; TRBD2 matches 9 bases. V shed 8 bases, J shed 6 bases, and the junction held 8 bases outside the gene matches. Per the germline V gene, CDR1 is SNHLY and CDR2 is FYNNEI. The CDR3 extends over 14 amino acids. CDR3 sequence reads: CASGKREATNEQFF. CDR3 coding DNA: TGTGCCAGCGGGAAGCGGGAGGCAACCAATGAGCAGTTCTTC. The full variable domain, its missing parts supplied by reference TRBV2 and TRBJ2-1, is EPEVTQTPSHQVTQMGQEVILRCVPISNHLYFYWYRQILGQKVEFLVSFYNNEISEKSEIFDDQFSVERPDGSNFTLKIRSTKLEDSAMYFCASGKREATNEQFFGPGTRLTVL.

The sample holds many counts of this clonotype. J is TRBJ1-2 and V is TRBV20-1; D is perhaps TRBD1 (6 bases). V shed 5 bases and J shed 6 bases, with 13 bases lying between them. This CDR3 contains 12 residues. The V gene's germline CDR1 is DFQATT and CDR2 SNEGSKA (reference sequence). CDR3 bases: TGCAGTGCTGAGGACAGTGGTGATGGCTACACCTTC. Amino acid sequence: CSAEDSGDGYTF.

This clonotype was seen a handful of times. The chain recombines TRBV20-1 with TRBJ1-1, with 11 bases matching TRBD1. The CDR3 sequence is 14 residues long. From germline, CDR1 is DFQATT and CDR2 SNEGSKA (reference sequence). Trimming at V came to 2 bases and at J to 8 bases, leaving 7 bases not matched to a gene. CDR3 in DNA: TGCAGTGCTAGACCCCCGGGACAGGGGGGCGAAGCTTTCTTT. It specifies CSARPPGQGGEAFF.

This clonotype was detected ten times or more. The chain is built from TRBV5-6 and TRBJ2-1, with 11 bases aligning to TRBD2. V lost 4 bases and J lost 7; bases outside the gene matches: 19. Germline-derived CDR1 and CDR2 are SGHDT and YYEEEE. The length of the CDR3 is 19 residues. This chain's CDR3 is CASSRLGPFSGRAGNEQFF. Here the CDR3 DNA reads TGTGCCAGCAGCCGTTTGGGACCGTTTAGCGGGAGGGCGGGTAATGAGCAGTTCTTC.